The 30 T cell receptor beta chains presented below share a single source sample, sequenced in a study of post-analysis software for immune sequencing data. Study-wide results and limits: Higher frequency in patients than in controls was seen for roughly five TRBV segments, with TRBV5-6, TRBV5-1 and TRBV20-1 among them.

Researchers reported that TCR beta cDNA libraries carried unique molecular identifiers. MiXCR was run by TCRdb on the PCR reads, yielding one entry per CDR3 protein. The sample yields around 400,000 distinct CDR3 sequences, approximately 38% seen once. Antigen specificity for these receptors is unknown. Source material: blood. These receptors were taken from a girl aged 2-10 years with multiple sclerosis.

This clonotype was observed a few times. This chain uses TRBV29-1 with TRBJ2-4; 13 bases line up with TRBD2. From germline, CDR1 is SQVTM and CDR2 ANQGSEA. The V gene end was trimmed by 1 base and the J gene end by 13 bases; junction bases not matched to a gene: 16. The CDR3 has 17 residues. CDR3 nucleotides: TGCAGCGTTGAAGCCGGGGGACTAGCGGGAATAGTTGGACAGCAGTACTTC. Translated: CSVEAGGLAGIVGQQYF.

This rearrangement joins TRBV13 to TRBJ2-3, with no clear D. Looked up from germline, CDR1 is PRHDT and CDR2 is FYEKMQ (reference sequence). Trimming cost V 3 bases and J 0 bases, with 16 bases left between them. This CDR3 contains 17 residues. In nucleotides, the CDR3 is TGTGCCAGCAGCTTCCCTAGGCTTATGCCTAGCACAGATACGCAGTATTTT. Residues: CASSFPRLMPSTDTQYF.

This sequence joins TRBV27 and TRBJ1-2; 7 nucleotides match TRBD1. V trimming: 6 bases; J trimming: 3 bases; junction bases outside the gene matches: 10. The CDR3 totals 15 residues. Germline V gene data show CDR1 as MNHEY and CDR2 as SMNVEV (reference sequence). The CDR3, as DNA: TGTGCCAGCAGGATTAGACAGGGAGGTTACTATGGCTACACCTTC. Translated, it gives CASRIRQGGYYGYTF.

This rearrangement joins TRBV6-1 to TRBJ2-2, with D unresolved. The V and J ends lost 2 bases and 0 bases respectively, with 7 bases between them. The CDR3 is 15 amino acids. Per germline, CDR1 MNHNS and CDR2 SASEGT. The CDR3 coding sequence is TGTGCCAGCAGTGAATTTCTCCCGAACACCGGGGAGCTGTTTTTT. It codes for CASSEFLPNTGELFF.

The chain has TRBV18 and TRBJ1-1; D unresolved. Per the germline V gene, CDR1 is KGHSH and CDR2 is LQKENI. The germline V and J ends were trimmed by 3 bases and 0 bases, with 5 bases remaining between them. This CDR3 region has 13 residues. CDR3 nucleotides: TGTGCCAGCTCACCTGCCGTGAACACTGAAGCTTTCTTT. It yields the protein CASSPAVNTEAFF.

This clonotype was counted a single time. CDR3 DNA sequence: TGTGCCAGCAGCGTGGGGGAAGGGAGGAACACTGAAGCTTTCTTT. It encodes CASSVGEGRNTEAFF. The V call is TRBV9, the J call TRBJ1-1, with D tentatively TRBD1 (5 bases). V dropped 2 bases and J dropped 1 base, with 12 bases sitting between them. The germline CDR1 and CDR2 sequences are SGDLS and YYNGEE. The CDR3 sequence is 15 residues long.

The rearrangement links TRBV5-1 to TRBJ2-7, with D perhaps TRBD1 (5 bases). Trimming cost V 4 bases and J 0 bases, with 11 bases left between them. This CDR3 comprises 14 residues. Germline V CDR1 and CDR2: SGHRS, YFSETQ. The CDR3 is CASSHQGSSYEQYF. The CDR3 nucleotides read TGCGCCAGCAGCCATCAGGGCAGCTCCTACGAGCAGTACTTC.

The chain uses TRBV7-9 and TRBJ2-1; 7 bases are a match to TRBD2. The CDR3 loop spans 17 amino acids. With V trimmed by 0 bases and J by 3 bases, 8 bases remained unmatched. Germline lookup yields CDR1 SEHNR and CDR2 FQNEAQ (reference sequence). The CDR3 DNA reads TGTGCCAGCAGCTTAGCGGGAGAGTCTAGCGGCTACAATGAGCAGTTCTTC. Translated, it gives CASSLAGESSGYNEQFF. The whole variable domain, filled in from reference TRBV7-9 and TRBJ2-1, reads DTGVSQNPRHKITKRGQNVTFRCDPISEHNRLYWYRQTLGQGPEFLTYFQNEAQLEKSRLLSDRFSAERPKGSFSTLEIQRTEQGDSAMYLCASSLAGESSGYNEQFFGPGTRLTVL.

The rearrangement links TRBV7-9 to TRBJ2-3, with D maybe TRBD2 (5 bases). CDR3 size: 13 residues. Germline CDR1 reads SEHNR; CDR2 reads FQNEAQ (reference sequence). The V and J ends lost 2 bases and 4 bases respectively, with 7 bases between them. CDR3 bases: TGTGCCAGCAGCTTACCGGGGTCAGATACGCAGTATTTT. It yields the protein CASSLPGSDTQYF.

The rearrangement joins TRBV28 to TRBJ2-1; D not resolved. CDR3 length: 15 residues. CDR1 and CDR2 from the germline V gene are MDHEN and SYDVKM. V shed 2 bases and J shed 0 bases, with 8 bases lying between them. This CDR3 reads CASSLMGNSYNEQFF. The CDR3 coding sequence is TGTGCCAGCAGTTTAATGGGGAACTCCTACAATGAGCAGTTCTTC.

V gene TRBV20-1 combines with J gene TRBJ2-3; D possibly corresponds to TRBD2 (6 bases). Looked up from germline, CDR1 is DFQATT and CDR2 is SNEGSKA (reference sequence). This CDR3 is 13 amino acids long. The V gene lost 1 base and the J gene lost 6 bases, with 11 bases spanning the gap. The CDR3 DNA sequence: TGCAGTGCTAGAGGTGGAGGGACCGATACGCAGTATTTT. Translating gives CSARGGGTDTQYF.

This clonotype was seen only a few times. The CDR3 here is CSATNTRTGGTTDTQYF. CDR3 DNA: TGCAGTGCTACGAACACTCGGACCGGGGGGACCACAGATACGCAGTATTTT. The rearrangement joins TRBV20-1 to TRBJ2-3, with TRBD2 matching over 7 bases. This CDR3 contains 17 residues. V lost 4 bases to trimming and J lost 2 bases; unmatched junction nucleotides: 15. Germline V gene data show CDR1 as DFQATT and CDR2 as SNEGSKA (reference sequence).

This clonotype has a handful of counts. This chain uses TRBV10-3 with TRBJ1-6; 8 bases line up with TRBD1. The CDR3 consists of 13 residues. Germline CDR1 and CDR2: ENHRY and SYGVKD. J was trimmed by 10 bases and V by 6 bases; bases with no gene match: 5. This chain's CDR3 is CAIRTGEGSPLHF. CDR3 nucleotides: TGTGCCATCAGGACAGGGGAAGGATCACCCCTCCACTTT.

CDR3 nucleotides: TGTGCCAGCAGTCCGCAGGGGGGAAGCAATCAGCCCCAGCATTTT. It encodes CASSPQGGSNQPQHF. The rearrangement links TRBV12-3 or TRBV12-4 to TRBJ1-5; TRBD1 aligns across 7 bases. V was clipped by 5 bases and J by 1 base; unmatched bases: 5. This CDR3 comprises 15 residues.

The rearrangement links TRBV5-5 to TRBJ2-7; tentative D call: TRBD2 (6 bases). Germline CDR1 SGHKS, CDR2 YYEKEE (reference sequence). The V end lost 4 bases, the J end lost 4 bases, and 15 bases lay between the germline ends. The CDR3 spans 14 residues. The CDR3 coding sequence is TGTGCCAGCAGCACCGGGAGAGGGAGGTACGAGCAGTACTTC. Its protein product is CASSTGRGRYEQYF.

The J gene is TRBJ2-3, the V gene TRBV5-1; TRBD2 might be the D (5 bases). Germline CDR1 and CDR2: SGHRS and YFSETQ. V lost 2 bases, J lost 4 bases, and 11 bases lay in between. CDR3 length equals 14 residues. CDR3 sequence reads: CASSLFPGADTQYF. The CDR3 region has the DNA TGCGCCAGCAGCTTATTCCCCGGGGCAGATACGCAGTATTTT.

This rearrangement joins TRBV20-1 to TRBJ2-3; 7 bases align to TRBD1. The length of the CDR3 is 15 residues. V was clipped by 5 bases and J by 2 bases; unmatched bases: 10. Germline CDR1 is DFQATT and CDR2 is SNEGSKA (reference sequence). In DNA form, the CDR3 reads TGCAGTGCTCCGGACAGGAGACCTGCCACAGATACGCAGTATTTT. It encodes CSAPDRRPATDTQYF.

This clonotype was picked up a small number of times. The CDR3 DNA reads as TGTGCCAGCAGCTTGGTAGCAGGGGGCTTGAATGAGCAGTTCTTC. This codes for CASSLVAGGLNEQFF. This rearrangement joins TRBV5-5 to TRBJ2-1; 8 nucleotides align to TRBD1. Looked up from germline, CDR1 is SGHKS and CDR2 is YYEKEE (reference sequence). The V and J ends lost 0 bases and 7 bases, in that order; junction bases with no gene match: 6. This CDR3 is built from 15 residues. The full variable domain, with the rest looked up from reference TRBV5-5 and TRBJ2-1, is DAGVTQSPTHLIKTRGQQVTLRCSPISGHKSVSWYQQVLGQGPQFIFQYYEKEERGRGNFPDRFSARQFPNYSSELNVNALLLGDSALYLCASSLVAGGLNEQFFGPGTRLTVL.

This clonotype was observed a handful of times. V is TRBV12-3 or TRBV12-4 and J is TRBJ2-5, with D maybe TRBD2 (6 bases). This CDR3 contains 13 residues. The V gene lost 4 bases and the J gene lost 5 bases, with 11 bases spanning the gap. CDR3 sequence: CASSWGGGETQYF. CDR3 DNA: TGTGCCAGCAGTTGGGGCGGAGGGGAGACCCAGTACTTC.

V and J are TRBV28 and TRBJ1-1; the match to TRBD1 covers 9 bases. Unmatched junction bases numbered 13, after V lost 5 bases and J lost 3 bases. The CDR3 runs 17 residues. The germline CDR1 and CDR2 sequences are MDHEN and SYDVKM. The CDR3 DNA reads TGTGCCAGCAGTGGGGGACAGGGCATGCAGCGCGACACTGAAGCTTTCTTT. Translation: CASSGGQGMQRDTEAFF.

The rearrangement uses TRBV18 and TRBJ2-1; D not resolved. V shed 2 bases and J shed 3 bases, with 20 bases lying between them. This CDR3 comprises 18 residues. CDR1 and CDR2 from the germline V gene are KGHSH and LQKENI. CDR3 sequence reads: CASSPFGPASGYYNEQFF. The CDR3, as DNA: TGTGCCAGCTCACCATTCGGCCCAGCGTCCGGATACTACAATGAGCAGTTCTTC.

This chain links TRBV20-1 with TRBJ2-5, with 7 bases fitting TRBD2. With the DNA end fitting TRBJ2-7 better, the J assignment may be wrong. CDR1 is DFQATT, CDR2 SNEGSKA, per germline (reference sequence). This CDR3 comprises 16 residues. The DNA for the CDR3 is TGCAGTGCTAGAGATGTAAGCGCGGGAGTATTCTACGAGCAGTACTTC. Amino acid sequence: CSARDVSAGVFYEQYF.

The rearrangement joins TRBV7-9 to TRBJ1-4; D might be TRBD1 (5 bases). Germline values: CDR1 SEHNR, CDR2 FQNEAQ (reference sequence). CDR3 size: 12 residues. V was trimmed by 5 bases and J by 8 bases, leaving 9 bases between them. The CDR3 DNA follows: TGTGCCAGCAGCAGGGGTCGGGAAAAACTGTTTTTT. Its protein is CASSRGREKLFF.

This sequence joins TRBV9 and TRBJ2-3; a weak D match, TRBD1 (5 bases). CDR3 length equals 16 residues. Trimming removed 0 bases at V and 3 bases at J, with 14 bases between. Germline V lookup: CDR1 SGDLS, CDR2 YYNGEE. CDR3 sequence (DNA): TGTGCCAGCAGCGTAGCTTCTGGCAGGGTTACAGATACGCAGTATTTT. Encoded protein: CASSVASGRVTDTQYF.

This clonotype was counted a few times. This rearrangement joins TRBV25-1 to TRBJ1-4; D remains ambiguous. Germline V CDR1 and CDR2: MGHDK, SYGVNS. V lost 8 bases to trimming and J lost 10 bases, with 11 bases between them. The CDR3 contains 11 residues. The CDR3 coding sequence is TGTGCCAGCTCTGAAAAGGGAAAACTGTTTTTT. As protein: CASSEKGKLFF.

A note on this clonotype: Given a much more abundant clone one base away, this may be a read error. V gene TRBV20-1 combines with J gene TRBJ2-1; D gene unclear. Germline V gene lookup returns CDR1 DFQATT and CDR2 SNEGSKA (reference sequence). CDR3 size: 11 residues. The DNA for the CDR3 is TGCAGGGCTCCTGACCTAAATGAGCAGTTCTTC. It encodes CRAPDLNEQFF.

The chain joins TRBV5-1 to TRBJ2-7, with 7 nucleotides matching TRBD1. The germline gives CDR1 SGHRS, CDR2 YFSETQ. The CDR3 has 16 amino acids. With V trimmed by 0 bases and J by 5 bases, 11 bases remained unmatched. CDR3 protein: CASSLDPTGSGDEQYF. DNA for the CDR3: TGCGCCAGCAGCTTGGACCCGACAGGGAGTGGCGACGAGCAGTACTTC.

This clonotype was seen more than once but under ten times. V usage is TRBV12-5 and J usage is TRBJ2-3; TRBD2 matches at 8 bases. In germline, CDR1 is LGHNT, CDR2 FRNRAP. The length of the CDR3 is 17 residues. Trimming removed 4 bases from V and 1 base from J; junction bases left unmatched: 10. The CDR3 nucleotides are TGTGCTAGTGGTTCTACCGGCTGGCGGGGGGGCACAGATACGCAGTATTTT. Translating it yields CASGSTGWRGGTDTQYF.

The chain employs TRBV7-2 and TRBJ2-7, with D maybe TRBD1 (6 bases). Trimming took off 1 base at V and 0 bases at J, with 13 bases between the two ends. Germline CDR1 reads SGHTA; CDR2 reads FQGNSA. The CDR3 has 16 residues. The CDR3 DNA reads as TGTGCCAGCAGCTTAGGGACAGCGAAACTCTCCTACGAGCAGTACTTC. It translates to CASSLGTAKLSYEQYF.

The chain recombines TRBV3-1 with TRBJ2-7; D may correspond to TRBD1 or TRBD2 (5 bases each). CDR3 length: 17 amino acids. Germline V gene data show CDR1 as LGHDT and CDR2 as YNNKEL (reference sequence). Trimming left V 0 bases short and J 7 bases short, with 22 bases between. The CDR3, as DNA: TGTGCCAGCAGCCAAGATTGGGGACGGGAACTATTCAATGAGCAGTACTTC. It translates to CASSQDWGRELFNEQYF.